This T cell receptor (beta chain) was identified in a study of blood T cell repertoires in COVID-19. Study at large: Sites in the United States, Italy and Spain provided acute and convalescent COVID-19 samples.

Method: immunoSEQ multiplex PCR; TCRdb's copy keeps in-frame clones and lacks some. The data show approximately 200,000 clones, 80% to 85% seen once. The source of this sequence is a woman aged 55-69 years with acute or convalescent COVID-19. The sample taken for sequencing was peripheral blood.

CDR3 sequence reads: CSGGDQETQYF. CDR3 nucleotide sequence: TGCAGCGGGGGGGACCAAGAGACCCAGTACTTC. The chain is built from TRBV20-1 and TRBJ2-5; TRBD2 matches 8 bases. This CDR3 region has 11 residues. Germline-derived CDR1 and CDR2 are DFQATT and SNEGSKA (reference sequence).